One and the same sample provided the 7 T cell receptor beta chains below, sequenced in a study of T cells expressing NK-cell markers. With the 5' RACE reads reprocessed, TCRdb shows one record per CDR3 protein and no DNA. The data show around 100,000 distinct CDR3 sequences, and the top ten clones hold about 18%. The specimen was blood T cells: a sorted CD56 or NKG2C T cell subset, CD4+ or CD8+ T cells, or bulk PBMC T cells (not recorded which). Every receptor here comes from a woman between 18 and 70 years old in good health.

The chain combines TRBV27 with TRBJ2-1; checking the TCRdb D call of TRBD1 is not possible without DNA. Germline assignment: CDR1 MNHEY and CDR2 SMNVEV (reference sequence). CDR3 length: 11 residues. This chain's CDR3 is CATLTGGVWFF.

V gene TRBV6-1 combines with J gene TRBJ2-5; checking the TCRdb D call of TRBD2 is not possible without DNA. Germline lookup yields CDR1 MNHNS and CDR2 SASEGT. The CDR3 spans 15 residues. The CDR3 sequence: CASRPPGLGKETQYF.

CDR3 in amino acids: CASYYHSEQYF. J is TRBJ2-7 and V is TRBV28. The CDR3 spans 11 residues. Germline V gene data show CDR1 as MDHEN and CDR2 as SYDVKM.

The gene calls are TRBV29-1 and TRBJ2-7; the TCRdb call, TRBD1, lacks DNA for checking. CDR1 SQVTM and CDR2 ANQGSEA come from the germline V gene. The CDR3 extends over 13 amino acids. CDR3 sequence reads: CSVDRGRTYEQYF.

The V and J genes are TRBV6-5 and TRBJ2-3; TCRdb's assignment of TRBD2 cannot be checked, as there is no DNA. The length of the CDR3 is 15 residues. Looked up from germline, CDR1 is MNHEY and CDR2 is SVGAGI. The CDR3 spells CASSLAGGPGDTQYF.

This CDR3 is CSVPGTSSYEQYF. The chain is built from TRBV29-1 and TRBJ2-7; TCRdb's D call of TRBD2 is untestable without DNA. CDR1 and CDR2 (germline): SQVTM, ANQGSEA. The CDR3 has 13 amino acids.

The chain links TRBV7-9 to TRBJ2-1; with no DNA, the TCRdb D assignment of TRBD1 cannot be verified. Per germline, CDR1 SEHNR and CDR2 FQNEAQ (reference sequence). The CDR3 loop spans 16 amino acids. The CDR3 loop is CASSLNLGAPLNEQFF.